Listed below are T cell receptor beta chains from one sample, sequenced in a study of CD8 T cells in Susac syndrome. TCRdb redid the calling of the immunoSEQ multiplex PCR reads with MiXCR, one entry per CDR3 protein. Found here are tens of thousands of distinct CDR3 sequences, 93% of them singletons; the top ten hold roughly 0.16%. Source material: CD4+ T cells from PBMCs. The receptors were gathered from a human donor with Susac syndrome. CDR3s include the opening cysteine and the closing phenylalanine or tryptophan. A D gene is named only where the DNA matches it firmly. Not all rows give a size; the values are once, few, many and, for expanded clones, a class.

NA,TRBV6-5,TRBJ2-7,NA,CASTRGATDYEQYF,TGTGCCAGCACCCGCGGGGCGACAGACTACGAGCAGTACTTC
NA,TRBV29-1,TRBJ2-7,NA,CSATTEGHEQYF,TGCAGCGCCACTACCGAGGGGCACGAGCAGTACTTC
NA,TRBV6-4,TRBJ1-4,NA,CASSASGATNEKLFF,TGTGCCAGCAGTGCGTCAGGAGCAACTAATGAAAAACTGTTTTTT
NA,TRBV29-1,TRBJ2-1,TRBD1,CSVKWTGRNEQFF,TGCAGCGTGAAATGGACAGGTAGGAATGAGCAGTTCTTC
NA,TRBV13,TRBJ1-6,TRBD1,CASSLGGGNSPLHF,TGTGCCAGCAGCTTGGGAGGGGGCAATTCACCCCTCCACTTT
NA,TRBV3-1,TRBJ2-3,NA,CASSQFSTDTQYF,TGTGCCAGCAGCCAATTTAGCACAGATACGCAGTATTTT
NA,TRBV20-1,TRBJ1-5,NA,CSARVGSNQPQHF,TGCAGTGCTAGAGTAGGGAGCAATCAGCCCCAGCATTTT
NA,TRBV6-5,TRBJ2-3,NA,CASSYSGADTQYF,TGTGCCAGCAGTTACTCTGGGGCAGATACGCAGTATTTT
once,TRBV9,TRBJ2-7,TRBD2,CASSVVAETSGAGEQYF,TGTGCCAGCAGCGTGGTCGCAGAGACTAGCGGGGCCGGCGAGCAGTACTTC
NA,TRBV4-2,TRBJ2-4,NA,CASSQGIVIAKNIQYF,TGTGCCAGCAGCCAAGGCATAGTCATAGCCAAAAACATTCAGTACTTC
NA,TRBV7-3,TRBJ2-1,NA,CASSLAYNEQFF,TGTGCCAGCAGCTTAGCGTACAATGAGCAGTTCTTC
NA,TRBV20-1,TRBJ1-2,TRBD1,CSAPWGQGIRGYTF,TGCAGTGCCCCTTGGGGACAGGGGATCCGTGGCTACACCTTC
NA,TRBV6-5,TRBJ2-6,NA,CASSYSSWGTLSGANVLTF,TGTGCCAGCAGTTACTCGTCGTGGGGGACCCTCTCTGGGGCCAACGTCCTGACTTTC
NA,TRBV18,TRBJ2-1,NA,CASSPLGVRTYNEQFF,TGTGCCAGCTCACCCCTCGGCGTCAGGACCTACAATGAGCAGTTCTTC
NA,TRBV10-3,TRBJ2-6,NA,CAISEGLSGANVLTF,TGTGCCATCAGTGAGGGACTTTCTGGGGCCAACGTCCTGACTTTC
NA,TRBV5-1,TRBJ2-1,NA,CASSLFTGAGVDEQFF,TGCGCCAGCAGCTTGTTTACCGGGGCCGGGGTGGATGAGCAGTTCTTC
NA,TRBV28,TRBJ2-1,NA,CASSYKLPTEQFF,TGTGCCAGCAGTTATAAGCTCCCGACAGAGCAGTTCTTC
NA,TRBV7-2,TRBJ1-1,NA,CASSLNWANTEAFF,TGTGCCAGCAGTTTAAATTGGGCAAACACTGAAGCTTTCTTT
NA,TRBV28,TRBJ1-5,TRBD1,CAITGGWGNQPQHF,TGTGCCATCACAGGGGGTTGGGGCAATCAGCCCCAGCATTTT
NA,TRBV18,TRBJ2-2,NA,CASSPASVLGELFF,TGTGCCAGCTCACCGGCTAGCGTTCTCGGGGAGCTGTTTTTT
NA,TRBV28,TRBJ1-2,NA,CASTTGSGGFYGYTF,TGTGCCAGCACCACGGGAAGCGGGGGCTTCTATGGCTACACCTTC
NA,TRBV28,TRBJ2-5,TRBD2,CASSLSRLAGGKQETQYF,TGTGCCAGCAGTTTATCACGTCTAGCGGGGGGCAAACAAGAGACCCAGTACTTC
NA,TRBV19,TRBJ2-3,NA,CASSIQESSTDTQYF,TGTGCCAGTAGTATACAGGAGTCTAGCACAGATACGCAGTATTTT
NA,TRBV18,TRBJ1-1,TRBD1,CASSRATGANTEAFF,TGTGCCAGCTCACGGGCGACAGGGGCGAACACTGAAGCTTTCTTT
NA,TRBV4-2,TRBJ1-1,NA,CASSQEFLGRKAFF,TGTGCCAGCAGCCAAGAGTTCCTTGGGCGAAAAGCTTTCTTT
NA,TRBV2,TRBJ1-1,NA,CASRGQGNTEAFF,TGTGCCAGCAGGGGGCAGGGTAACACTGAAGCTTTCTTT
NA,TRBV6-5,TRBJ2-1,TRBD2,CASRWSGGEQFF,TGTGCCAGCAGATGGAGCGGGGGAGAGCAGTTCTTC